A single sample gave rise to the 30 T cell receptor beta chains below, sequenced in a study of cytomegalovirus exposure and HLA in healthy donors. Primers included in the PCR were 60 Vbeta and 13 Jbeta primers. Produced via immunoSEQ multiplex PCR; TCRdb's table is partial and in-frame only. The sample carries about 140,000 clones, roughly 79% recorded once. The sample taken for sequencing was PBMCs. These receptors originate from a woman in her thirties in good health and CMV-seronegative.

This clone was seen once. The junction departs from the called germline gene at one end, perhaps through a read error. This chain joins TRBV7-9 and TRBJ2-1; tentatively, D is TRBD2 (5 bases). This CDR3 comprises 12 residues. Germline V CDR1 and CDR2: SEHNR, FQNEAQ (reference sequence). CDR3 amino acids: CSSSSTGNEQFF. CDR3 in DNA: TGTTCCAGCAGCTCTACGGGGAATGAGCAGTTCTTC.

V gene TRBV2 combines with J gene TRBJ1-2; 8 positions agree with TRBD1. CDR3 size: 11 residues. After removal of 9 bases from V and 5 bases from J, the junction contained 2 bases not matched to a gene. CDR1 and CDR2 from the germline V gene are SNHLY and FYNNEI. CDR3 sequence reads: CASGDRYGYTF. CDR3 DNA sequence: TGTGCCAGTGGGGACAGGTATGGCTACACCTTC.

This clone showed up just once. The rearrangement links TRBV11-2 to TRBJ2-5, with a weak D call TRBD2 (6 bases). The CDR3 loop spans 14 amino acids. Germline V gene data show CDR1 as SGHAT and CDR2 as FQNNGV. V shed 5 bases and J shed 4 bases, with 14 bases lying between them. The CDR3: CASSSDRGSETQYF. The CDR3 nucleotides are TGTGCCAGCAGCAGTGACCGGGGGTCAGAGACCCAGTACTTC.

This clone has more than one count but fewer than ten. V usage is TRBV19 and J usage is TRBJ2-5, with TRBD1 matching over 10 bases. The V and J ends lost 6 bases and 4 bases, in that order; junction bases with no gene match: 5. The CDR3 spans 14 residues. Germline CDR1 and CDR2: LNHDA and SQIVND (reference sequence). Written as DNA, the CDR3 is TGTGCCAGTAGGCTGACAGGGGGCCGAGAGACCCAGTACTTC. Its protein is CASRLTGGRETQYF.

J is TRBJ2-7 and V is TRBV6-5; a possible D gene is TRBD2 (7 bases). V lost 7 bases and J 4 bases, leaving 17 bases between the germline ends. The germline V gene encodes CDR1 MNHEY and CDR2 SVGAGI. This CDR3 region has 14 residues. CDR3 nucleotides: TGTGCCAGCATTGCCCCCGGGGGGCGGTACGAGCAGTACTTC. Translating gives CASIAPGGRYEQYF.

This rearrangement joins TRBV6-5 to TRBJ1-5; 8 bases agree with TRBD1. CDR3 size: 14 residues. V shed 5 bases and J 5 bases; nucleotides not matched to a gene: 5. CDR1 and CDR2 (germline): MNHEY, SVGAGI. The CDR3 DNA follows: TGTGCCAGCAGTCCCAGGGGGCCTGATCAGCCCCAGCATTTT. This encodes CASSPRGPDQPQHF.

The chain joins TRBV4-2 to TRBJ2-5; 8 bases align to TRBD2. This CDR3 is built from 17 residues. Germline V gives CDR1 LGHNA, CDR2 YNFKEQ. Unmatched junction bases numbered 10, after V lost 0 bases and J lost 4 bases. The CDR3 nucleotides are TGTGCCAGCAGCCAAGACTTCCGGTCGGGAGGGTCAGAGACCCAGTACTTC. Protein product: CASSQDFRSGGSETQYF.

This chain connects TRBV19 to TRBJ1-3, with 10 bases matching TRBD1. Germline V gene lookup returns CDR1 LNHDA and CDR2 SQIVND (reference sequence). The CDR3 is 14 amino acids. V shed 10 bases, J shed 2 bases, and the junction held 5 bases outside the gene matches. The CDR3 nucleotides are TGTGCCACCTCCGGGACAGGGGCTGGAAACACCATATATTTT. Protein product: CATSGTGAGNTIYF.

The CDR3 region is CASRTGRTEAFF. The CDR3 coding sequence is TGTGCCAGCAGGACAGGGAGGACTGAAGCTTTCTTT. The chain recombines TRBV6-1 with TRBJ1-1; TRBD1 agrees at 7 bases. V was clipped by 6 bases and J by 5 bases; unmatched bases: 3. In germline, CDR1 is MNHNS, CDR2 SASEGT. This CDR3 has 12 amino acids.

CDR3 bases: TGTGCCAGCAGTGACCAGGCGGGGGGGCCCTTCGATGAGCAGTTCTTC. This sequence encodes CASSDQAGGPFDEQFF. The chain links TRBV6-4 to TRBJ2-1; 9 nucleotides agree with TRBD2. Germline V gives CDR1 MRHNA, CDR2 SNTAGT. The V and J ends lost 2 bases and 8 bases, in that order; junction bases with no gene match: 10. This CDR3 spans 16 amino acids.

This clone has more than one count but fewer than ten. The chain couples TRBV2 to TRBJ1-1, with a weak D call TRBD1 (5 bases). This CDR3 is built from 14 residues. From germline, CDR1 is SNHLY and CDR2 FYNNEI. V was shortened by 5 bases and J by 5 bases, with 15 bases between the two germline ends. CDR3 in DNA: TGTGCCAGCAGTCCCGTGGAGGGGAGAACTGAAGCTTTCTTT. Protein sequence: CASSPVEGRTEAFF. Looking up the rest from reference TRBV2 and TRBJ1-1 gives the full variable domain: EPEVTQTPSHQVTQMGQEVILRCVPISNHLYFYWYRQILGQKVEFLVSFYNNEISEKSEIFDDQFSVERPDGSNFTLKIRSTKLEDSAMYFCASSPVEGRTEAFFGQGTRLTVV.

This chain links TRBV30 with TRBJ2-7, with D possibly matching TRBD2 (6 bases). The CDR3 covers 12 residues. Trimming cost V 4 bases and J 4 bases, with 11 bases left between them. Germline CDR1 GTSNPN, CDR2 SVGIG (reference sequence). As DNA, the CDR3 is TGTGCCTGGAATACGGGGGTTTACGAGCAGTACTTC. Its protein product is CAWNTGVYEQYF.

The CDR3 loop reads CASSPQRGQETQYF. The CDR3 coding sequence is TGTGCCAGCAGCCCCCAGCGGGGTCAGGAGACCCAGTACTTC. The V and J genes are TRBV7-3 and TRBJ2-5, with 7 bases aligning to TRBD2. The CDR3 has 14 residues. Germline V CDR1 and CDR2: SGHTA, FQGTGA. V was clipped by 5 bases and J by 5 bases; unmatched bases: 8.

The table lists this clone with a count of one. A junction boundary mismatches the germline segment, possibly from a read error. The rearrangement links TRBV6-5 to TRBJ1-2, with 7 bases fitting TRBD1. CDR1 is MNHEY and CDR2 is SVGAGI in the germline V gene. CDR3 length: 15 amino acids. The CDR3 DNA follows: TGTGCCAGCTCTACGACGACAGGGAAAAGCTATAGCTACACCTTC. Translating it yields CASSTTTGKSYSYTF.

The gene calls are TRBV5-1 and TRBJ1-1; D may be TRBD1 (5 bases). The CDR3 covers 13 residues. The germline V gene has CDR1 SGHRS and CDR2 YFSETQ. V lost 3 bases to trimming and J lost 7 bases, with 13 bases between them. CDR3 sequence (DNA): TGCGCCAGCAGCTCGGAGGGGTTGGGTGAAGCTTTCTTT. Its protein product is CASSSEGLGEAFF.

This chain joins TRBV4-1 and TRBJ2-2, with 8 bases lining up with TRBD2. This CDR3 is 16 amino acids long. Germline V gene lookup returns CDR1 MGHRA and CDR2 YSYEKL. V trimming: 4 bases; J trimming: 4 bases; junction bases outside the gene matches: 8. CDR3: CASSPRGGARTGELFF. The DNA of the CDR3 is TGCGCCAGCAGCCCTCGGGGGGGGGCTCGCACCGGGGAGCTGTTTTTT.

This clone was detected only once. This chain joins TRBV2 and TRBJ2-1, with 8 positions matching TRBD1. The CDR3 is 12 residues long. CDR1 is SNHLY, CDR2 FYNNEI, per germline. V shed 10 bases and J 8 bases; nucleotides not matched to a gene: 7. The CDR3: CATRQGFDEQFF. The CDR3 DNA follows: TGTGCCACCAGACAGGGGTTTGATGAGCAGTTCTTC. Full variable domain (rest looked up from reference TRBV2 and TRBJ2-1): EPEVTQTPSHQVTQMGQEVILRCVPISNHLYFYWYRQILGQKVEFLVSFYNNEISEKSEIFDDQFSVERPDGSNFTLKIRSTKLEDSAMYFCATRQGFDEQFFGPGTRLTVL.

The chain recombines TRBV10-3 with TRBJ1-1; D remains unclear. Germline V lookup: CDR1 ENHRY, CDR2 SYGVKD. The germline V and J ends were trimmed by 6 bases and 7 bases, with 12 bases remaining between them. This CDR3 spans 12 amino acids. The CDR3 DNA is TGTGCCATCAGAGCGTGGCAGAGTGAAGCTTTCTTT. Its translation: CAIRAWQSEAFF.

The rearrangement uses TRBV30 and TRBJ2-1, with 10 nucleotides matching TRBD1. V lost 1 base and J lost 10; bases outside the gene matches: 13. The CDR3 runs to 16 residues. CDR1 and CDR2 from the germline V gene are GTSNPN and SVGIG (reference sequence). The DNA of the CDR3 is TGTGCCTGGAGTGCCCAAGACAGGGGGCGCTGGGAAGAGCAGTTCTTC. Translation: CAWSAQDRGRWEEQFF.

This clone was seen once. The CDR3 region is CASREGQLSTEAFF. The CDR3 DNA follows: TGTGCCAGCAGGGAGGGACAGTTGAGCACTGAAGCTTTCTTT. V gene TRBV6-1 combines with J gene TRBJ1-1; 7 bases map to TRBD1. The V gene's germline CDR1 is MNHNS and CDR2 SASEGT. V lost 6 bases to trimming and J lost 4 bases; unmatched junction nucleotides: 8. The CDR3 covers 14 residues.

This chain connects TRBV6-1 to TRBJ1-6, with 7 positions matching TRBD1. V trimming: 2 bases; J trimming: 2 bases; junction bases outside the gene matches: 3. The V gene's germline CDR1 is MNHNS and CDR2 SASEGT. The CDR3 is made up of 16 amino acids. The CDR3, as DNA: TGTGCCAGCAGTGAAAGGGGGCGACCCTATAATTCACCCCTCCACTTT. It translates to CASSERGRPYNSPLHF.

V gene TRBV2 combines with J gene TRBJ2-1, with TRBD1 as a possible D gene (5 bases). V gave up 1 base and J gave up 8 bases, with 12 bases separating them. From germline, CDR1 is SNHLY and CDR2 FYNNEI. The CDR3 covers 14 residues. The CDR3 reads CASSEVSGMDEQFF. The CDR3 DNA reads TGTGCCAGCAGTGAAGTCTCAGGGATGGATGAGCAGTTCTTC.

The chain recombines TRBV5-1 with TRBJ1-5; TRBD1 matches 8 bases. Germline assignment: CDR1 SGHRS and CDR2 YFSETQ. With 4 bases clipped from V and 6 bases from J, the junction kept 6 bases outside the gene matches. This CDR3 spans 14 amino acids. The CDR3 nucleotides read TGCGCCAGCAGCCCCGACAGGGGTGGTCAGCCCCAGCATTTT. It codes for CASSPDRGGQPQHF.

The rearrangement joins TRBV5-1 to TRBJ2-5; D is possibly TRBD1 (6 bases). Trimming pared 5 bases from V and 3 bases from J, leaving 17 bases between. Per the germline V gene, CDR1 is SGHRS and CDR2 is YFSETQ. The CDR3 has 15 residues. The CDR3 DNA reads as TGCGCCAGCAGGCTCGAGGTTGCAGGGGAAGAGACCCAGTACTTC. It codes for CASRLEVAGEETQYF.

This clone appeared once. This chain links TRBV7-2 with TRBJ2-3; D remains ambiguous. The germline V gene has CDR1 SGHTA and CDR2 FQGNSA. This CDR3 has 14 amino acids. V was trimmed by 1 base and J by 0 bases, leaving 5 bases between them. DNA for the CDR3: TGTGCCAGCAGCTTAGAGCTAAGCACAGATACGCAGTATTTT. Protein: CASSLELSTDTQYF.

V gene TRBV7-9 combines with J gene TRBJ1-2; no definite D call. CDR3 length equals 13 residues. V gave up 1 base and J gave up 4 bases, with 7 bases separating them. The germline gives CDR1 SEHNR, CDR2 FQNEAQ (reference sequence). This CDR3 is CASSLGGGYGYTF. DNA of the CDR3: TGTGCCAGCAGCTTAGGCGGAGGCTATGGCTACACCTTC.

J is TRBJ2-5 and V is TRBV7-9; 14 nucleotides match TRBD2. The germline CDR1 and CDR2 sequences are SEHNR and FQNEAQ (reference sequence). This CDR3 spans 16 amino acids. V shed 5 bases, J shed 2 bases, and the junction held 4 bases outside the gene matches. The chain's CDR3 is CASSPGTSGGQETQYF. The DNA for the CDR3 is TGTGCCAGCAGCCCCGGGACTAGCGGGGGACAAGAGACCCAGTACTTC.

The chain couples TRBV2 to TRBJ2-6; D is uncertain. The CDR3 has 16 residues. The V end was cut by 3 bases, the J end by 4 bases, with 13 bases between. The germline gives CDR1 SNHLY, CDR2 FYNNEI. The CDR3 nucleotides are TGTGCCAGCAGTGAGCTCGGGTCTGCAGGGGCCAACGTCCTGACTTTC. It yields the protein CASSELGSAGANVLTF.

The genes are TRBV19 and TRBJ1-2, with D perhaps TRBD1 (6 bases). Germline CDR1 is LNHDA and CDR2 is SQIVND (reference sequence). There are 14 residues in the CDR3. The V and J ends lost 2 bases and 1 base respectively, with 8 bases between them. The CDR3 DNA sequence: TGTGCCAGTAGTATACAGGGGATTAACTATGGCTACACCTTC. Translation gives CASSIQGINYGYTF.

This chain joins TRBV6-5 and TRBJ1-3; 7 bases are shared with TRBD1. V gave up 0 bases and J gave up 1 base; unmatched junction bases: 3. The germline V gene encodes CDR1 MNHEY and CDR2 SVGAGI. This CDR3 region has 16 residues. CDR3 protein: CASSYSKGASGNTIYF. The CDR3 bases are TGTGCCAGCAGTTACTCGAAGGGGGCATCTGGAAACACCATATATTTT.